Detailed here is one TCR beta chain. Its specificity is unknown. It was with a sample-barcoded 5' primer and a J-beta primer mix that a second PCR of about 6 to 12 cycles was run. Using its own MiXCR run on the 5' RACE reads, TCRdb lists one record per CDR3 protein. Counted here are around 800,000 distinct CDR3 sequences, under 55% occurring once; the ten biggest clones make up nearly 20%. Trimming took 5 bases from V and 6 from J; bases not matched to a gene: 3. This CDR3 comprises 15 residues. CDR1 LNHNV and CDR2 YYDKDF come from the germline V gene (reference sequence). These data come from a study of blood T cells in healthy people across ages. Across the study: Researchers report that template switching captured about one barcoded beta molecule per two T cells.

Overall study results and limits: Long-lived donors had more naive CD4+ cells and higher diversity than aged donors.

The chain joins TRBV15 to TRBJ2-3, with 15 bases aligning to TRBD2. This TCR derives from a man aged 60 to 69 in good health. Sample: blood. The CDR3 DNA reads as TGTGCCACCAGCTTAGGACTAGCGGGGGGGGATACGCAGTATTTT. Amino acid sequence: CATSLGLAGGDTQYF.